This TCR beta chain emerged from a study of circulating tumor DNA in untreated peripheral T-cell lymphoma. The CDR3 is 18 residues long. V lost 0 bases to trimming and J lost 0 bases, with 17 bases between them. Per the germline V gene, CDR1 is SGHNT and CDR2 is YENEEA. Note on this clone: Its cognate antigen is unknown.

Before treatment, baseline tumor tissue was collected for sequencing. Clones were read by immunoSEQ multiplex PCR, and TCRdb kept only the in-frame ones, dropping some. Here the sample spans 5,000 or so clones, approximately 70% being singletons. The study's findings and limits: Tumor-specific clonotypes: identified in about 80% of patients, approximately 90% of baseline tissues.

This chain links TRBV11-3 with TRBJ1-2; D unclear. The sequence was obtained from a human donor with peripheral T-cell lymphoma. The sequencing sample was made of tumor tissue. The CDR3 here is CASSLERTALGANYGYTF. In nucleotides, the CDR3 is TGTGCCAGCAGCTTAGAACGAACAGCCCTGGGCGCTAACTATGGCTACACCTTC. The variable domain in full, completed from reference TRBV11-3 and TRBJ1-2, reads EAGVVQSPRYKIIEKKQPVAFWCNPISGHNTLYWYLQNLGQGPELLIRYENEEAVDDSQLPKDRFSAERLKGVDSTLKIQPAELGDSAVYLCASSLERTALGANYGYTFGSGTRLTVV.